In its sample, the clone carrying this T cell receptor beta chain was seen once. Its target is unknown. These data are taken from a study of blood T cells in healthy people across ages. Regarding the study as a whole: While age rose, TCR beta diversity per million T cells dropped in a roughly linear way. Fewer expanded clones and more diversity marked long-lived versus aged donors.

The CDR3 sequence is 16 residues long. V lost 2 bases and J 4 bases, leaving 14 bases between the germline ends. Germline V lookup: CDR1 SGHTA, CDR2 FQGTGA. Caucasian, healthy and from Russia, the donors were aged between about 6 and 90. Every donor contributed around 10 milliliters of peripheral blood by blood draw. The use of a sample-barcoded 5' primer and a J-beta primer mix characterized a second PCR of about 7 to 12 cycles. MiXCR, run by TCRdb on the 5' RACE reads, gives a single entry per CDR3 protein. The sample contains more than 500,000 distinct CDR3 sequences, about 26% of which appear only once.

This TCR came from a woman in her seventies in good health. V and J are TRBV7-3 and TRBJ2-2; a possible D gene is TRBD2 (5 bases). Sequencing was carried out using blood. The CDR3 sequence is CASSLLFGITTGELFF. In nucleotides, the CDR3 is TGTGCCAGCAGCTTATTATTCGGGATTACCACCGGGGAGCTGTTTTTT.